These T cell receptor beta chains were read from a single sample in a study of CXCR3-negative and CXCR3-positive naive CD8 T cells. TCRdb re-called the 5' RACE reads and gives one entry per CDR3 protein, without DNA. The table for this sample gives roughly 55,000 distinct CDR3 sequences. Specimen: naive CXCR3+ CD8+ T cells from blood. These receptors were collected from a human donor in good health. Some clones in this sample may be carry-over from other donors' samples. The CDR3 runs from the conserved cysteine through the conserved F or W. Fields, in order: CDR3 protein, J gene, V gene, CDR3 length.

CASSSRQTQETQYF | TRBJ2-5 | TRBV7-2 | 14
CSVEDRDIDCEQYF | TRBJ2-7 | TRBV29-1 | 14
CASSIMIAGGHSYNEQFF | TRBJ2-1 | TRBV19 | 18
CASSLTSGGQETQYF | TRBJ2-5 | TRBV7-9 | 15
CASSLDGLAMNTGELFF | TRBJ2-2 | TRBV7-9 | 17
CASSLLYNEQFF | TRBJ2-1 | TRBV7-9 | 12
CSARDPSFDYGYTF | TRBJ1-2 | TRBV20-1 | 14
CASSQTSGASYEQYF | TRBJ2-7 | TRBV4-1 | 15
CASTLGADYAFF | TRBJ1-1 | TRBV28 | 12
CASSLARDRPLHF | TRBJ1-6 | TRBV11-2 | 13
CASTSVISNQPQHF | TRBJ1-5 | TRBV19 | 14
CASREGGFEQFF | TRBJ2-1 | TRBV28 | 12
CASSEDSEGIQYF | TRBJ2-4 | TRBV6-4 | 13
CASTLLATTDTQYF | TRBJ2-3 | TRBV12-3/TRBV12-4 | 14
CASSFWTGPGWGQETQYF | TRBJ2-5 | TRBV7-8 | 18
CASSYSTGRSYEQYF | TRBJ2-7 | TRBV6-2/TRBV6-3 | 15
CASSIHRELDTEAFF | TRBJ1-1 | TRBV27 | 15
CASSLVVAGAHQETQYF | TRBJ2-5 | TRBV11-3 | 17
CASSPVENTEAFF | TRBJ1-1 | TRBV7-9 | 13
CASSFEGSYEQYF | TRBJ2-7 | TRBV5-1 | 13
CASSQGAREAKNIQYF | TRBJ2-4 | TRBV4-3 | 16
CASSLWGDTQYF | TRBJ2-3 | TRBV5-6 | 12
CASSRPLRLASNTGELFF | TRBJ2-2 | TRBV3-1 | 18
CASSLGQGGNTEAFF | TRBJ1-1 | TRBV7-6 | 15
CASSLTLPTGTFRGDEQFF | TRBJ2-1 | TRBV7-9 | 19
CASSATSGGNNEQFF | TRBJ2-1 | TRBV6-4 | 15
CASSQDNGIEAFF | TRBJ1-1 | TRBV4-3 | 13
CASKERGHQPQHF | TRBJ1-5 | TRBV6-2/TRBV6-3 | 13
CSVLLDPYEQYF | TRBJ2-7 | TRBV29-1 | 12
CASSRGTESYEQYF | TRBJ2-7 | TRBV6-2/TRBV6-3 | 14
CASSLVGGRTEAFF | TRBJ1-1 | TRBV7-3 | 14
CASSLPLQGRTQYF | TRBJ2-5 | TRBV28 | 14
CASSEAGTFDTAQYF | TRBJ2-5 | TRBV25-1 | 15
CASSLDSPAYNEQFF | TRBJ2-1 | TRBV27 | 15
CSVEGTDMTYEQYF | TRBJ2-7 | TRBV29-1 | 14
CASSITSGGSYNEQFF | TRBJ2-1 | TRBV11-2 | 16
CASSWGGGKHF | TRBJ2-4 | TRBV5-5 | 11
CASRGPDQETQYF | TRBJ2-5 | TRBV7-3 | 13
CASSQEHGTGYEQYF | TRBJ2-7 | TRBV14 | 15
CASSDSTGIGANVLTF | TRBJ2-6 | TRBV6-4 | 16
CASSYTRQMETQYF | TRBJ2-5 | TRBV6-6 | 14
CASSARQGGNSPLHF | TRBJ1-6 | TRBV12-3/TRBV12-4 | 15
CASSYRLTQETQYF | TRBJ2-5 | TRBV6-5 | 14
CASSQETGTPSYEQYF | TRBJ2-7 | TRBV4-3 | 16
CASSQDAQGRSDEQYF | TRBJ2-7 | TRBV3-1 | 16
CASMQTGSHGYTF | TRBJ1-2 | TRBV7-9 | 13
CSARALSGGVDYGYTF | TRBJ1-2 | TRBV20-1 | 16
CSASRDRETEAFF | TRBJ1-1 | TRBV20-1 | 13
CSVDAGNEQFF | TRBJ2-1 | TRBV29-1 | 11
CSARDSGEQGARIYGYTF | TRBJ1-2 | TRBV20-1 | 18
CASSPRAGHGYTF | TRBJ1-2 | TRBV7-9 | 13
CASSLSGGSYEQYF | TRBJ2-7 | TRBV7-3 | 14
CASTLSWQGDSYEQYF | TRBJ2-7 | TRBV23-1 | 16